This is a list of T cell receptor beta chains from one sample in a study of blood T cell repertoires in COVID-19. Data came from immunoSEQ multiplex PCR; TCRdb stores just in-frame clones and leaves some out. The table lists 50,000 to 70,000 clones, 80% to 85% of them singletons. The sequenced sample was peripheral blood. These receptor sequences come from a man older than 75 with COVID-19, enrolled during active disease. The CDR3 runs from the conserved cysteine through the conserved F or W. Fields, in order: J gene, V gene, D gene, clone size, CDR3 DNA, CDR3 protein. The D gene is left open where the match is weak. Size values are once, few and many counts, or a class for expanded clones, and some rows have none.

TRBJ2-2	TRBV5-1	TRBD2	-	TGCGCCAGCAGCTACCTCGCGGGGGAGAACCCCGGGGAGCTGTTTTTT	CASSYLAGENPGELFF
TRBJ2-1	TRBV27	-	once	TGTGCCAGCAGTTCACCTAGCTCCTACAATGAGCAGTTCTTC	CASSSPSSYNEQFF
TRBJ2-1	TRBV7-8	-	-	TGTGCCAGCAGCCCCCGCGGGCTGAGCTCCTACAATGAGCAGTTCTTC	CASSPRGLSSYNEQFF
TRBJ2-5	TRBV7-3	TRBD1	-	TGTGCCAGCAGCACCGAAACAGGGGCAGTGGAGACCCAGTACTTC	CASSTETGAVETQYF
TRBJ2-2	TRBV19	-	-	TGTGCCAGTGGGACTTACACCGGGGAGCTGTTTTTT	CASGTYTGELFF
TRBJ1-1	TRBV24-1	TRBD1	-	TGTGCCACCAGTACGGGACAGGGGGACACTGAAGCTTTCTTT	CATSTGQGDTEAFF
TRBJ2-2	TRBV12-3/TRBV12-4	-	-	TGTGCCGACAGACTGAACACCGGGGAGCTGTTTTTT	CADRLNTGELFF
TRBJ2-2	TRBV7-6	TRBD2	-	TGTGCCAGCAGCTTAGTAGCGGGGGCGAACACCGGGGAGCTGTTTTTT	CASSLVAGANTGELFF
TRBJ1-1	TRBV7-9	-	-	TGTGCCAGCAGCCAATGGTCCTTAGCGGCTTTCTTT	CASSQWSLAAFF
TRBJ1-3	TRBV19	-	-	TGTGCCAGTAACAGACTCTCTCGGGGAGTTGGAAACACCATATATTTT	CASNRLSRGVGNTIYF
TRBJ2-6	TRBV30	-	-	TGTGCCTGGAGTACAGGCTCTGGGGCCAACGTCCTGACTTTC	CAWSTGSGANVLTF